Sequencing of this T cell receptor beta chain was carried out in a study of T cells in Graves' hyperthyroidism and ophthalmopathy. Ten or more counts support this clonotype. Its antigen is still unknown. Patients were excluded for uncontrolled infection, other autoimmune disease, pregnancy or lactation. Study-wide points: The model anticipated ophthalmopathy a median about six months pre-onset.

Regions amplified from RNA transcripts were the TCR beta CDR3 regions. During a first-round RT-PCR of the TCR CDR3, the HTBI primer set was used. In TCRdb, the multiplex PCR reads were re-called with MiXCR into one record per CDR3 protein. The sample yields about 500,000 distinct CDR3 sequences, approximately 17% seen once. The CDR3 consists of 13 residues. The V end was cut by 5 bases, the J end by 4 bases, with 12 bases between. Germline assignment: CDR1 SGHRS and CDR2 YFSETQ. The sequenced sample was blood. The sequence came from a woman between 18 and 29 years old with Graves' ophthalmopathy. The chain has TRBV5-1 and TRBJ1-2, with no clear D. In DNA form, the CDR3 reads TGCGCCAGCAGTGAAGGGTCTAGCTATGGCTACACCTTC. Amino acids: CASSEGSSYGYTF. The variable domain in full, completed from reference TRBV5-1 and TRBJ1-2, reads KAGVTQTPRYLIKTRGQQVTLSCSPISGHRSVSWYQQTPGQGLQFLFEYFSETQRNKGNFPGRFSGRQFSNSRSEMNVSTLELGDSALYLCASSEGSSYGYTFGSGTRLTVV.